One TCR beta chain is described in this entry. These data belong to a study of blood T cell repertoires in COVID-19. As for the study in general: From the United States, Italy and Spain came samples of acute and convalescent COVID-19. T cells, B-cell-depleted T cells, or PBMCs provided the cDNA or gDNA that served as material.

Per germline, CDR1 MNHEY and CDR2 SMNVEV (reference sequence). CDR3 length equals 15 residues. V dropped 5 bases and J dropped 6 bases, with 17 bases sitting between them. Per the original methods: Reference gene primers were amplified, and this amplification served to estimate nucleated cell counts. Here immunoSEQ multiplex PCR was the method, and the copy in TCRdb shows in-frame clones only, minus some. That table gives V, J and clone size, and the DNA gave D and trimming. This sample has 250,000 or so clones; nearly 90% occur once, and the top ten carry 4% to 5%. The TCR sequence derives from a woman aged 40 to 49 who had recovered from COVID-19. This rearrangement joins TRBV27 to TRBJ1-5; tentative D call: TRBD1 (6 bases). The sample comprised peripheral blood. The CDR3, as DNA: TGTGCCAGCAGTAACCTACAGGGAAGGACTCAGCCCCAGCATTTT. This sequence encodes CASSNLQGRTQPQHF.